The source of this T cell receptor beta chain is a study of T-cell memory formation after mild COVID-19. Findings and caveats of the study: Clones from the second wave (peaking day 37) had unconfirmed SARS-CoV-2 specificity. Clones that contracted from day 15 to 85 had balanced CD4/CD8; later expanders were CD4+ biased. Chiefly within CM and EM were the contracting CD4+ clones; CD8+ ones were within EMRA.

The CDR3 loop spans 14 amino acids. Per germline, CDR1 LNHDA and CDR2 SQIVND (reference sequence). Trimming pared 7 bases from V and 4 bases from J, leaving 16 bases between. TCRdb called the 5' RACE reads again in MiXCR, with one record for every CDR3 protein. The table includes some 290,000 distinct CDR3 sequences, around 15% detected once. This clonotype was found a few times. What it binds is unknown. The genes are TRBV19 and TRBJ1-2, with a weak D call TRBD1 (5 bases). The sample was PBMCs or a T cell subset sorted from them (not recorded which). The TCR comes from a man aged 18 to 29 who had mild COVID-19 (a few samples of this study predate the infection). Cell type and time point are not known. The DNA of the CDR3 is TGTGCCAGTAAGACTAATCGGGGCCCCTATGGCTACACCTTC. Translated, it gives CASKTNRGPYGYTF.